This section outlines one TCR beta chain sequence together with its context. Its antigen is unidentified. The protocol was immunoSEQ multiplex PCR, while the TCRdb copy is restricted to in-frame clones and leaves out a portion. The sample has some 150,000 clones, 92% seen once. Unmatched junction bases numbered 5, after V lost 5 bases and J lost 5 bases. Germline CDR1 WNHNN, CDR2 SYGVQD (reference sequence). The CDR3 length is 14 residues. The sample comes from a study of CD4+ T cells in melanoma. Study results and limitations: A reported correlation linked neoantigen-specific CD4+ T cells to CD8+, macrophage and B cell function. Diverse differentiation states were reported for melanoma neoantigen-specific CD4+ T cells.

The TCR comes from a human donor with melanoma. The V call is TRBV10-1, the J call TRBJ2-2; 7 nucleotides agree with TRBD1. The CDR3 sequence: CASSTGQMTGELFF. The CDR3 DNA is TGCGCCAGCAGTACGGGACAGATGACCGGGGAGCTGTTTTTT.